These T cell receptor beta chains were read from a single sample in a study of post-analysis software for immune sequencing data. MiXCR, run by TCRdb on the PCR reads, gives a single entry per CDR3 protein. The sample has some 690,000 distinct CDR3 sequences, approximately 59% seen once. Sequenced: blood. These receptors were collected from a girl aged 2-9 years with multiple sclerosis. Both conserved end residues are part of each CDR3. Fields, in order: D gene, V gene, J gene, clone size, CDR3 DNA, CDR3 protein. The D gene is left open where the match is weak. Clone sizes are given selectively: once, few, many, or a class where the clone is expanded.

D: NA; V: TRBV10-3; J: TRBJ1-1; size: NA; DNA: TGTGCCATCAGTGAGTCTCTAATTGGGGGCAGAACGAACACTGAAGCTTTCTTT; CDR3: CAISESLIGGRTNTEAFF
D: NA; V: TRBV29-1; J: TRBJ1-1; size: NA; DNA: TGCAGCGTCGGGGGCTGGGGAGGCCCTGAAGCTTTCTTT; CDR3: CSVGGWGGPEAFF
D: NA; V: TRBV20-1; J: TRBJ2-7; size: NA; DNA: TGCAGTGCTAGATACGGGCAGCCCTACGAGCAGTACTTC; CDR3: CSARYGQPYEQYF
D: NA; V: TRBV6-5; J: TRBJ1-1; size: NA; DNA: TGTGCCAGCAGTTACACTTCCGGGCCGGGTGAAGCTTTCTTT; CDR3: CASSYTSGPGEAFF
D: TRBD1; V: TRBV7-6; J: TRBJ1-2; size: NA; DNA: TGTGCCAGCAGCCCCCCAGGGGGTGCTGGCTACACCTTC; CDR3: CASSPPGGAGYTF
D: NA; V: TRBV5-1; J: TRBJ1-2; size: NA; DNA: TGTGCCAGCAGCTTGGTCCCAGGGGTTAACTATGGCTACACCTTC; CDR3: CASSLVPGVNYGYTF
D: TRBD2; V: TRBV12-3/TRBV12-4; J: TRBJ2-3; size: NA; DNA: TGTGCCAGCATCTCGACTAGCGGGGGAAATACGCAGTATTTT; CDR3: CASISTSGGNTQYF
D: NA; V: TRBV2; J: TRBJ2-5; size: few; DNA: TGTGCCAGCAGAGAGCTTACATTATACCAAGAGACCCAGTACTTC; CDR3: CASRELTLYQETQYF
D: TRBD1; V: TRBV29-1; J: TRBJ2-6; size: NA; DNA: TGCAGCGTTATGGGACAGATCTCTGGGGCCAACGTCCTGACTTTC; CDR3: CSVMGQISGANVLTF
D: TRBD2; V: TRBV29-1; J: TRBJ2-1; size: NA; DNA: TGCAGCGTTCTGACTAGCGGGAGGTCCTACAATGAGCAGTTCTTC; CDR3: CSVLTSGRSYNEQFF
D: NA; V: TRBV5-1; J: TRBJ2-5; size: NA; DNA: TGCGCCAGCAGCAGACCAGGGGCACAAGAGACCCAGTACTTC; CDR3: CASSRPGAQETQYF
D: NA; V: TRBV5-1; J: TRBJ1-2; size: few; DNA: TGCGCCAGCAGCACAACACCCGGGATTGGGGGAGGCTACACCTTC; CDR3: CASSTTPGIGGGYTF
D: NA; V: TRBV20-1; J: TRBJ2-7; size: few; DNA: TGCAGTGCTAGGGGGGGCGGCTCCTACGAGCAGTACTTC; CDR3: CSARGGGSYEQYF
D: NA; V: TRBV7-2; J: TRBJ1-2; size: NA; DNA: TGTGCCAGCTCTCGGGGTCCGTGGGTGGGCGGAGGCTACACCTTC; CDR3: CASSRGPWVGGGYTF
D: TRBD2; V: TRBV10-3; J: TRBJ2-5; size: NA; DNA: TGTGCCATCAGTGACTCGCGGGAGGGGGGAGAGACCCAGTACTTC; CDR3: CAISDSREGGETQYF
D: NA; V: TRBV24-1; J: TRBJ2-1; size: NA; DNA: TGTGCCACCAGTGATCCCTCGAGGGGGAATGAGCAGTTCTTC; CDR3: CATSDPSRGNEQFF
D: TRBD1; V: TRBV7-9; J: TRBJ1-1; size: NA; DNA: TGTGCCAGCAGCACTGGACAGGGCGGATTGGCTGAAGCTTTCTTT; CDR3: CASSTGQGGLAEAFF
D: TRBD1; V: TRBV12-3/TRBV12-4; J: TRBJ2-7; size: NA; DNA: TGTGCCAGCAGTTCACAGGGGGCCTACGAGCAGTACTTC; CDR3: CASSSQGAYEQYF
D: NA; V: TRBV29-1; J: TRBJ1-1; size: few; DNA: TGCAGCGTTGAAGTTATGAACACTGAAGCTTTCTTT; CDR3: CSVEVMNTEAFF
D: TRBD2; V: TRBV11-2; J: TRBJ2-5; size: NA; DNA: TGTGCCAGCAGCTTTGGAGCGGGAGAGGTGGGAGAGACCCAGTACTTC; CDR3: CASSFGAGEVGETQYF
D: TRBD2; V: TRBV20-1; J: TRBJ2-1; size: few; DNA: TGCAGTGCTAGCGGGGGGTCTAGCGATGAGCAGTTCTTC; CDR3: CSASGGSSDEQFF
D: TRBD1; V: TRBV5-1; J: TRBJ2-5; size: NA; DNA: TGCGCCAGCAGCGGTGACCCCCGGGACAGCCAAGAGACCCAGTACTTC; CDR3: CASSGDPRDSQETQYF